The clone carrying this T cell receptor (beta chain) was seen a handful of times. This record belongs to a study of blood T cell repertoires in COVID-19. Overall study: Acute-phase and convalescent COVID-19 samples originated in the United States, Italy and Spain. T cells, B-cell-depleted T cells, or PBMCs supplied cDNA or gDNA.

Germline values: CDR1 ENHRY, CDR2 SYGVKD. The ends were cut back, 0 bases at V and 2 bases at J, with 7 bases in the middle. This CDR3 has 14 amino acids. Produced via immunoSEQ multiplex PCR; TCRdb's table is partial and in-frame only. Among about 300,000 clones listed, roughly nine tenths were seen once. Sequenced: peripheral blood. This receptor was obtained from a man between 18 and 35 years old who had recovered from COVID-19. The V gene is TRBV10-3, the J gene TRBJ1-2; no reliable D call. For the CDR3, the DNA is TGTGCCATCAGTGAGTCCACGGGGAACTATGGCTACACCTTC. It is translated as CAISESTGNYGYTF.